Presented here are 2 T cell receptor beta chains from one specimen sequenced in a study of blood T cell repertoires in COVID-19. The table came from immunoSEQ multiplex PCR; TCRdb's copy has only in-frame clones and leaves some out. The data contain about 300,000 clones, about nine tenths of them seen just once; the ten biggest clones take up about 4.6%. The sequenced sample was PBMCs or T cells enriched from blood (not recorded which). The receptor source for this set is a man younger than 40 who had recovered from COVID-19.

The chain is built from TRBV4-1 and TRBJ1-2, with a possible D match to TRBD1 (6 bases). Germline assignment: CDR1 MGHRA and CDR2 YSYEKL. V was cut by 2 bases and J by 3 bases, with 10 bases left in between. This CDR3 contains 14 residues. The CDR3 loop is CASSQNRAYYGYTF. The CDR3 DNA follows: TGCGCCAGCAGCCAAAACAGGGCGTACTATGGCTACACCTTC.

This chain uses TRBV11-2 with TRBJ1-2, with TRBD1 identical over 8 bases. CDR3 length equals 17 residues. V lost 1 base, J lost 2 bases, and 9 bases stayed unmatched. From germline, CDR1 is SGHAT and CDR2 FQNNGV. This CDR3 reads CASSLGYAGGTNYGYTF. The CDR3 DNA sequence: TGTGCCAGCAGCTTAGGTTATGCAGGGGGCACAAACTATGGCTACACCTTC.